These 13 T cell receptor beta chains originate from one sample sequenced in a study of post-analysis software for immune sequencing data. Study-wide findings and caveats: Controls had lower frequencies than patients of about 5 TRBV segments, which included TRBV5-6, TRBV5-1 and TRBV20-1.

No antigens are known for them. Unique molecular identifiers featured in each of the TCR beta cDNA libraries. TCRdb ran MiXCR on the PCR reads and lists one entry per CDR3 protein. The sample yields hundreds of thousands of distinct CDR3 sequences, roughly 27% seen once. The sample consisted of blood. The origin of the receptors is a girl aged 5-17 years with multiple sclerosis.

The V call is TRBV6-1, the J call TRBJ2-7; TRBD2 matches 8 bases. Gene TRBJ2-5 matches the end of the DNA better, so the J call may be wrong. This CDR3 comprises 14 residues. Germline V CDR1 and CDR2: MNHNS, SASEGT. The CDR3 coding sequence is TGTGCCAGCGGTGGGGGTCTAGCGGGAGAGACCCAGTACTTC. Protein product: CASGGGLAGETQYF.

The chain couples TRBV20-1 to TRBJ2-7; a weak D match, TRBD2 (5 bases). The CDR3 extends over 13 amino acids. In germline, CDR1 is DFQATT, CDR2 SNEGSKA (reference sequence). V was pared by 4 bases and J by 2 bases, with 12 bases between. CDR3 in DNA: TGCAGTGCTACACTAGGCCGACCCTACGAGCAGTACTTC. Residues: CSATLGRPYEQYF.

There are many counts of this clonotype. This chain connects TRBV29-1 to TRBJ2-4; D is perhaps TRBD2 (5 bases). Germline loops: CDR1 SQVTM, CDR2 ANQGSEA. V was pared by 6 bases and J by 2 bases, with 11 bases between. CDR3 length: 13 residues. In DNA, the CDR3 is TGCAGCGTGCCGTCCGGGACCAAAAACATTCAGTACTTC. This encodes CSVPSGTKNIQYF.

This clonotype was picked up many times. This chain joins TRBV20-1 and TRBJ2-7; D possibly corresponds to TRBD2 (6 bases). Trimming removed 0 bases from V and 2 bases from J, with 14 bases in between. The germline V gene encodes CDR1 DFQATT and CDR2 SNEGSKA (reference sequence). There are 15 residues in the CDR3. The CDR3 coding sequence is TGCAGTGCTAGAGATCGGGGGACTTCCCCCTACGAGCAGTACTTC. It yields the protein CSARDRGTSPYEQYF.

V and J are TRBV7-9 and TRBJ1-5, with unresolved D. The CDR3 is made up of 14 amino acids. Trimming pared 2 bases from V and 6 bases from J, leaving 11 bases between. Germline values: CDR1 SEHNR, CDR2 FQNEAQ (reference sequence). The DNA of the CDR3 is TGTGCCAGCAGCTTAAGTCTGGACGGTCAGCCCCAGCATTTT. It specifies CASSLSLDGQPQHF.

The CDR3 region has the DNA TGCAGCGTTGATAAAGGCTACACCTTC. Protein product: CSVDKGYTF. V usage is TRBV29-1 and J usage is TRBJ1-2; no clear D gene. The V end was cut by 3 bases, the J end by 8 bases, with 4 bases between. The V gene's germline CDR1 is SQVTM and CDR2 ANQGSEA. This CDR3 is 9 amino acids long.

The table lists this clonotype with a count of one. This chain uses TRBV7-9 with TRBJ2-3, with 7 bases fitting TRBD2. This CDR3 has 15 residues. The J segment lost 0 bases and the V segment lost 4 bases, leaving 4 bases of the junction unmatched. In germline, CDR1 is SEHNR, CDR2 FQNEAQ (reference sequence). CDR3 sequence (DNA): TGTGCCAGCAGCTCTGGGGACTATAGCACAGATACGCAGTATTTT. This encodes CASSSGDYSTDTQYF.

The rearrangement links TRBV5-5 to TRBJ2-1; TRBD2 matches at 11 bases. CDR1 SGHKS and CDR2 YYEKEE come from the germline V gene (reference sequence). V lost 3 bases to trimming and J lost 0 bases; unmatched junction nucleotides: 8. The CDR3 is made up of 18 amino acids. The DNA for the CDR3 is TGTGCCAGCAGCTCCGCCCAACTAGCGGGGGTCTCCTACAATGAGCAGTTCTTC. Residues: CASSSAQLAGVSYNEQFF.

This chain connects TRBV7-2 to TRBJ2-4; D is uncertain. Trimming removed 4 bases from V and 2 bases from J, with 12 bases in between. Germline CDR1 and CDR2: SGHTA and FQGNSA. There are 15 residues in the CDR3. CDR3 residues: CASSSGIWTKNIQYF. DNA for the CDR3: TGTGCCAGCAGCTCCGGAATATGGACCAAAAACATTCAGTACTTC.

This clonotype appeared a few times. CDR3: CASSQGDSPLNEQFF. CDR3 in DNA: TGCGCCAGCAGCCAAGGGGATAGCCCCCTCAATGAGCAGTTCTTC. The chain combines TRBV4-3 with TRBJ2-1, with no clear D. The CDR3 is made up of 15 amino acids. The germline CDR1 and CDR2 sequences are LGHNA and YSLEER. V was trimmed by 1 base and J by 6 bases, leaving 13 bases between them.

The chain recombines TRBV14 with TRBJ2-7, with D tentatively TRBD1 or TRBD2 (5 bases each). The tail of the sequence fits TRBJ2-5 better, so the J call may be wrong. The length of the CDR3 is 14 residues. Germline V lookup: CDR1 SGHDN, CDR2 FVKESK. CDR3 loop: CASSPGRGSETQYF. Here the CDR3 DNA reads TGTGCCAGCAGCCCGGGACGGGGTTCAGAGACCCAGTACTTC.

This CDR3 is CASSSTEKKVPYEQYF. The DNA of the CDR3 is TGTGCCAGCAGCTCGACAGAAAAGAAGGTACCCTACGAGCAGTACTTC. The chain links TRBV5-5 to TRBJ2-7, with D possibly TRBD1 on 5 matching bases. The V end was cut by 3 bases, the J end by 2 bases, with 18 bases between. CDR1 is SGHKS and CDR2 is YYEKEE in the germline V gene (reference sequence). The CDR3 contains 16 residues.

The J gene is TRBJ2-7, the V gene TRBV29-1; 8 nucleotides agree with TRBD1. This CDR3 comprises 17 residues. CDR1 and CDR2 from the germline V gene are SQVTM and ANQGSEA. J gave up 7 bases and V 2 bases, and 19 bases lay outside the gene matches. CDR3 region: CSVEFFLGQGSYNEQYF. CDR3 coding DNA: TGCAGCGTTGAATTTTTTTTAGGACAGGGCTCCTACAATGAGCAGTACTTC.